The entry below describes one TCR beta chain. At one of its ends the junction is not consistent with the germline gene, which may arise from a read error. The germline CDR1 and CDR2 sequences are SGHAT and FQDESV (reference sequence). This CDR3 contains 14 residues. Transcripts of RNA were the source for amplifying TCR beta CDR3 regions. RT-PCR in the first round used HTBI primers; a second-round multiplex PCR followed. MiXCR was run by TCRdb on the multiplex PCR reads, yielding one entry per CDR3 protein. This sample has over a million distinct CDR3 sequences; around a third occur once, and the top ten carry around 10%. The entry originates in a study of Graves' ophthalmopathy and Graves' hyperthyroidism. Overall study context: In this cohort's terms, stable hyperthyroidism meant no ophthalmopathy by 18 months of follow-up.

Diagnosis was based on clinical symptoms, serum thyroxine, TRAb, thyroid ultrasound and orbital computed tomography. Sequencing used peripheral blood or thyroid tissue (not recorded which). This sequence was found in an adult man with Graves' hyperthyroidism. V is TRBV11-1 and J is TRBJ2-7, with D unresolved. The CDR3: CASSVPTGSSEQYF. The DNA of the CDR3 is TGTGCCAGCAGCGTCCCCACCGGGTCCTCCGAGCAGTACTTC.